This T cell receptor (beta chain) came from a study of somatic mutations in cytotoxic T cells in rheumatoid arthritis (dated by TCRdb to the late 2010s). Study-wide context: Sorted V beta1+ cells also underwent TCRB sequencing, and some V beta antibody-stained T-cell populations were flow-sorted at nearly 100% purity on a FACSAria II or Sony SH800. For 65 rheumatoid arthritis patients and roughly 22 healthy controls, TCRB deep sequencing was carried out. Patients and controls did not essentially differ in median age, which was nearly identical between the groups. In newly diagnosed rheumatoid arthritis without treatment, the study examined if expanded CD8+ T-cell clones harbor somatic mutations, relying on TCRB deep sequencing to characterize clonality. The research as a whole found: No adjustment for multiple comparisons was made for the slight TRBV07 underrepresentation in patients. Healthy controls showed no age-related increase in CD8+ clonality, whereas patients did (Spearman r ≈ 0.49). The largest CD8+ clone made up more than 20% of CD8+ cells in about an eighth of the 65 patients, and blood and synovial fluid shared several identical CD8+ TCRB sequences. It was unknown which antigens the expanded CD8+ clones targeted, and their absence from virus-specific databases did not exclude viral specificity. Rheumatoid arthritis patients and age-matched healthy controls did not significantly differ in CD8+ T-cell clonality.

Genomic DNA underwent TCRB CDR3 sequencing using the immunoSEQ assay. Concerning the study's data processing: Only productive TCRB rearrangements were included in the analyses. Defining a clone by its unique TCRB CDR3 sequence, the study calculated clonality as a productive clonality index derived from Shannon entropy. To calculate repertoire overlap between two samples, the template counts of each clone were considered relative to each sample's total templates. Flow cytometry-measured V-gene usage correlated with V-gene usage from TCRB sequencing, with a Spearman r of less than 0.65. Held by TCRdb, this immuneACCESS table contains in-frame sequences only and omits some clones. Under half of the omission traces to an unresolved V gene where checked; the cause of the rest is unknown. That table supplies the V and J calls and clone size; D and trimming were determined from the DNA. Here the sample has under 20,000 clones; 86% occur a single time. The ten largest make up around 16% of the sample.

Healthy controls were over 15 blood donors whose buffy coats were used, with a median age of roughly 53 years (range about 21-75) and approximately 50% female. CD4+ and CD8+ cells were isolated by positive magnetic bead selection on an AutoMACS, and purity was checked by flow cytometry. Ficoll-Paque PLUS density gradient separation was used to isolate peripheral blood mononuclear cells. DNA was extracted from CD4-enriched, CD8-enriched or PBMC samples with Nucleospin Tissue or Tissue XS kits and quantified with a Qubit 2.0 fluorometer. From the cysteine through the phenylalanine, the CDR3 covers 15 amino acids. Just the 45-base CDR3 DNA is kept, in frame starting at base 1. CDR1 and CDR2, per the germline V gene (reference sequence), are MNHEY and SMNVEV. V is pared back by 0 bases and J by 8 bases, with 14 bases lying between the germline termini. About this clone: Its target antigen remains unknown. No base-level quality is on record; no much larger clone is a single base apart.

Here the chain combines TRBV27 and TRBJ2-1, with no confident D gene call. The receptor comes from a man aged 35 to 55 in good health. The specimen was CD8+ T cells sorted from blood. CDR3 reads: CASSLSVFSVDEQFF. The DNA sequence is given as TGTGCCAGCAGTTTATCGGTTTTCTCAGTCGATGAGCAGTTCTTC.